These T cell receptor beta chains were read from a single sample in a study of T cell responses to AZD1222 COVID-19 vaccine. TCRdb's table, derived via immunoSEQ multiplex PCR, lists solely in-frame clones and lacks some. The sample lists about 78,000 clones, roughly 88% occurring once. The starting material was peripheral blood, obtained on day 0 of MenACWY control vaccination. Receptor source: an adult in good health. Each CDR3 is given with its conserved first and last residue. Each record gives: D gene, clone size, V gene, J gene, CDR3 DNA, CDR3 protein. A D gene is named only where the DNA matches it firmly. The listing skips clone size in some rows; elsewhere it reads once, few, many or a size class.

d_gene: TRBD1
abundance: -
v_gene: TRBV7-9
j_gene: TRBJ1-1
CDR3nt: TGTGCCAGCAGCCCACGGACAGGGGCCAACCTTTGGTATGAAGCTTTCTTT
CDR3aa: CASSPRTGANLWYEAFF

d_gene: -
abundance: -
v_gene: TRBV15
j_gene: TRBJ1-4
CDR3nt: TGTGCCACCGAAGGGACGGCGTCGGAAAAACTGTTTTTT
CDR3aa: CATEGTASEKLFF

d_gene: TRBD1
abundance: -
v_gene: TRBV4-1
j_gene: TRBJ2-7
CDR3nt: TGCGCCAGCAGCCAAGATAAGGGACAGGGTTACGAGCAGTACTTC
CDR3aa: CASSQDKGQGYEQYF

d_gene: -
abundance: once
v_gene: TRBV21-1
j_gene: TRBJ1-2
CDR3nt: TGTGCCAGCAGCAAAACCGGGAACTATGGCTACACCTTC
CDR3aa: CASSKTGNYGYTF

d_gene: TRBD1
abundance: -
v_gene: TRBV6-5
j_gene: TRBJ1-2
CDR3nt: TGTGCCAGCAGAACCGGGACAGACTATGGCTACACCTTC
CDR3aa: CASRTGTDYGYTF

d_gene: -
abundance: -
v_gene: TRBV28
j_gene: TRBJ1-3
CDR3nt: TGTGCCAGCAGTTTAGCGTACCTTCGGCGGGGAAACACCATATATTTT
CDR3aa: CASSLAYLRRGNTIYF

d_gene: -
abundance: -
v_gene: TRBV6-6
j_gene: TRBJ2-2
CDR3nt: TGTGCCAGCGGACTCCCCAACACCGGGGAGCTGTTTTTT
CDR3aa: CASGLPNTGELFF

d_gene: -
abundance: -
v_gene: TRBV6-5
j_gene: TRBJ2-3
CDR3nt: TGTGCCAGCAGTTACTCGACCCGAGGGACAGATACGCAGTATTTT
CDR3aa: CASSYSTRGTDTQYF

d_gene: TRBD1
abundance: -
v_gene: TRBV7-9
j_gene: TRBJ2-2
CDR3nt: TGTGCCAGCAGCTACAGGGGTGGCGGGGAGCTGTTTTTT
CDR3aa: CASSYRGGGELFF

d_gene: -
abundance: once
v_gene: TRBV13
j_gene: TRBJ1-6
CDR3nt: TGTGCCAGCAGCTTAGCCCCCGGGAGGGGTATTTTGGATTCACCCCTCCACTTT
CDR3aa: CASSLAPGRGILDSPLHF

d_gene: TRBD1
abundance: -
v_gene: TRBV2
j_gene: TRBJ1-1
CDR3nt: TGTGCCAGCAGTGAAAGGGGGCTCAACACTGAAGCTTTCTTT
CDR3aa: CASSERGLNTEAFF

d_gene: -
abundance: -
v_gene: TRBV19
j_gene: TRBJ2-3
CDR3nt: TGTGCCAGTAGCGATCAACGGAACTCTGGCGCAGATACGCAGTATTTT
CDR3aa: CASSDQRNSGADTQYF

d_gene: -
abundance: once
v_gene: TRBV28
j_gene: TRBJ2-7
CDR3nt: TGTGCCAGCAGTTCCCCCGGGACCCTTGGCGGATACGAGCAGTACTTC
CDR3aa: CASSSPGTLGGYEQYF

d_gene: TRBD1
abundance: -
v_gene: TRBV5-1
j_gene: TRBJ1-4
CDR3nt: TGCGCCAGCAGCCCGGCGAGGACAGGAAATAATGAAAAACTGTTTTTT
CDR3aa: CASSPARTGNNEKLFF

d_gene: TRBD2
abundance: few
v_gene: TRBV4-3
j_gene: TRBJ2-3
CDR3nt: TGCGCCAGCAGCCAAGATTTCGCTAGCGGGGGGGCCAGAGATACGCAGTATTTT
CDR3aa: CASSQDFASGGARDTQYF

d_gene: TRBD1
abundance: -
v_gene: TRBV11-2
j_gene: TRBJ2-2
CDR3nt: TGTGCCAGCAGCGCCACAGGGGGAAACACCGGGGAGCTGTTTTTT
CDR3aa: CASSATGGNTGELFF

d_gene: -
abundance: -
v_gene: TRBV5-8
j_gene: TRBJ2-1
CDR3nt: TGTGCCAGCAGCTTGGCCGGGACAAGGTCCTACAATGAGCAGTTCTTC
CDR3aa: CASSLAGTRSYNEQFF

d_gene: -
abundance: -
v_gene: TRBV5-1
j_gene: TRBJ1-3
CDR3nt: TGCGCCAGCAGCTATGGAAAAGGACAAGGAAACACCATATATTTT
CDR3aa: CASSYGKGQGNTIYF

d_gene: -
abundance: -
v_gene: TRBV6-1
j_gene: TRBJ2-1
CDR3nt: TGTGCCAGCAGTGAAGTCAGGGGTATTAATGAGCAGTTCTTC
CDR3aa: CASSEVRGINEQFF

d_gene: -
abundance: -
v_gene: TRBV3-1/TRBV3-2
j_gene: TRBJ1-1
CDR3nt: TGTGCCAGCAGCCAAGTCGCTGCGGCGACTGAAGCTTTCTTT
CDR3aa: CASSQVAAATEAFF

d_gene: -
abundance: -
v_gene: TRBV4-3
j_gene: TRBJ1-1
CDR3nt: TGCGCCAGCAGCCAAGCCCTCCCCGCCACTGAAGCTTTCTTT
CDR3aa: CASSQALPATEAFF

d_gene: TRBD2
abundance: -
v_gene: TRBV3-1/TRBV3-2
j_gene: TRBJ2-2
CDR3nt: TGTGCCAGCAGCCGACGGACTAGCGGGGGAACCGGGGAGCTGTTTTTT
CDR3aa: CASSRRTSGGTGELFF

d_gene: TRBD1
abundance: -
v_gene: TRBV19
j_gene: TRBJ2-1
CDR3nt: TGTGCCAGTAGTAACAGGGGATCAAGACACAATGAGCAGTTCTTC
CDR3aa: CASSNRGSRHNEQFF

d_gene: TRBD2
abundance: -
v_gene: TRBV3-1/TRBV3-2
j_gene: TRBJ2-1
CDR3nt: TGTGCCAGCAGCCAAGACGTGGCGGGGGGAAATGAGCAGTTCTTC
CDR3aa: CASSQDVAGGNEQFF

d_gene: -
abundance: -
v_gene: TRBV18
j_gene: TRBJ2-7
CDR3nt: TGTGCCAGCTCCCAGGCTAGCGATTACGAGCAGTACTTC
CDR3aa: CASSQASDYEQYF

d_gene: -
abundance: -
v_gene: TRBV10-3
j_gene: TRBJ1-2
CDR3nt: TGTGCCATCAGTGAGTCGGGGGTTATCTATGGCTACACCTTC
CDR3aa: CAISESGVIYGYTF

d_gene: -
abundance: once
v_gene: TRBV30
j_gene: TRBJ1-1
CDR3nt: TGTGCCTGGAAGAAAGACACTGAAGCTTTCTTT
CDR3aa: CAWKKDTEAFF

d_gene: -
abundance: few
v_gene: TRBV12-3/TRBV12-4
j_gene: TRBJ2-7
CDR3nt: TGTGCCAGCAGCCCCCGACTCCTCCTCGAGCAGTACTTC
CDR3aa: CASSPRLLLEQYF

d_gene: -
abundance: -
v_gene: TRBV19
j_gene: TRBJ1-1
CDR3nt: TGTGCCAGTAGTGCGAGAGGCTACGAAGCTTTCTTT
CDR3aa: CASSARGYEAFF

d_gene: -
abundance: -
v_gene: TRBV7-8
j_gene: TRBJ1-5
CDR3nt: TGTGCCAGCAGCGTACAGGGAGATCGGCAGCCCCAGCATTTT
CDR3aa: CASSVQGDRQPQHF

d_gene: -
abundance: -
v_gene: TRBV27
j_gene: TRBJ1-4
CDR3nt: TGTGCCAGCTCCCAGGGACGCCGCTGGGGTGAAAAACTGTTTTTT
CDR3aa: CASSQGRRWGEKLFF

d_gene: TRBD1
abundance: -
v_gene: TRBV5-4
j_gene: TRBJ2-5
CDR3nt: TGTGCCAGCAGCTTGATAGGGACAGGGGGACTCCAAGAGACCCAGTACTTC
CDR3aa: CASSLIGTGGLQETQYF

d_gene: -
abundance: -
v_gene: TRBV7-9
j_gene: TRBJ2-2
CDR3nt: TGTGCCAGCAGTTACAGGGAAACCGGGGAGCTGTTTTTT
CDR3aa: CASSYRETGELFF

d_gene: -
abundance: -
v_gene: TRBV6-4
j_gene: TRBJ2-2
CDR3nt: TGTGCCAGCAGTGACGGGGACCAAAACACCGGGGAGCTGTTTTTT
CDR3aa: CASSDGDQNTGELFF

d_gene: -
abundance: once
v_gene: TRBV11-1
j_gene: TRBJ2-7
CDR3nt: TGTGCCAGCAGCTTAGACAGCATCTCCTACGAGCAGTACTTC
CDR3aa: CASSLDSISYEQYF

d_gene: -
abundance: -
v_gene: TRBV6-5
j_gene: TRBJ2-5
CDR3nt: TGTGCCAGCAGTTACTCCGGGGGCGGGCAAGAGACCCAGTACTTC
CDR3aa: CASSYSGGGQETQYF

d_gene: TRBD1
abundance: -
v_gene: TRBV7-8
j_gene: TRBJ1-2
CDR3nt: TGTGCCAGCAGCTACTACAGGGGCCCCCTTTACGGCTACACCTTC
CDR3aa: CASSYYRGPLYGYTF

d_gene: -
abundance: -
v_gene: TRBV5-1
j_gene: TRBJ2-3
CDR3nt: TGCGCCAGCAGCTTGAGGTTTCGGGGAGATACGCAGTATTTT
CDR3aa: CASSLRFRGDTQYF

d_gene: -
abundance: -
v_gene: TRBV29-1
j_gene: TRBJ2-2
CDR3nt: TGCAGCGTTCGGGGGGCTACTGCGAACACCGGGGAGCTGTTTTTT
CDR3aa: CSVRGATANTGELFF

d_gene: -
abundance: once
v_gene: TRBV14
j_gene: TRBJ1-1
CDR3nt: TGTGCCAGCAGCCAACACGGAACTGAAGCTTTCTTT
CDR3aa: CASSQHGTEAFF

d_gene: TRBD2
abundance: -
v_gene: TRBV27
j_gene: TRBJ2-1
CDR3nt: TGTGCCAGCAGTACGGTCGGGACTAGCGGGGGGGGCGCTGAGCAGTTCTTC
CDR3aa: CASSTVGTSGGGAEQFF

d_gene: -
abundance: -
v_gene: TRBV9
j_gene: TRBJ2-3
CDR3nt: TGTGCCAGCAGCTGGGAGGTCACAGATACGCAGTATTTT
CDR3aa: CASSWEVTDTQYF

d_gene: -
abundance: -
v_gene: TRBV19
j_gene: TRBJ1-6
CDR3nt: TGTGCCAGTAGTATGACAGAGAATTCACCCCTCCACTTT
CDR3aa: CASSMTENSPLHF

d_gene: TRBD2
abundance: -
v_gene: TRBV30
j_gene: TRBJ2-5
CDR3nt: TGTGCCTGGAGCTCCCGGAGTAGCGGGCCCCGAGGGGAGACCCAGTACTTC
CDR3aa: CAWSSRSSGPRGETQYF

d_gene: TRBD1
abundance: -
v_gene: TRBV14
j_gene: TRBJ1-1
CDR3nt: TGTGCCAGCAGCCGCAATACAGGGGCGCGGACTGAAGCTTTCTTT
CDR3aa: CASSRNTGARTEAFF

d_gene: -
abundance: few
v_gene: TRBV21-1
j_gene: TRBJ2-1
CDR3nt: TGTGCCAGAAATTATGAGCAGTTCTTC
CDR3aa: CARNYEQFF

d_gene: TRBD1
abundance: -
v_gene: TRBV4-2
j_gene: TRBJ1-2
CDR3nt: TGTGCCAGCAGCCAAGATACAGGGGGGATCTATGGCTACACCTTC
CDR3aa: CASSQDTGGIYGYTF

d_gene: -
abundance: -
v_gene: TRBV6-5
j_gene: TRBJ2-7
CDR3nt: TGTGCCAGCAGTTGGACAACTAGCCCGGGCTACGAGCAGTACTTC
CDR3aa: CASSWTTSPGYEQYF

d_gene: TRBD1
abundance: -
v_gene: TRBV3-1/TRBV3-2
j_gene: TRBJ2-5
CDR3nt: TGTGCCAGCAGGCCTCCGGGACAGGGGGCGCGGGAGACCCAGTACTTC
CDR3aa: CASRPPGQGARETQYF

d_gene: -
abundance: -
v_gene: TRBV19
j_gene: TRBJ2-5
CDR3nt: TGTGCCAGTAGTTCGGGGGCCGGGGGCACAAAAGGAGAGACCCAGTACTTC
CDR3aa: CASSSGAGGTKGETQYF